This T cell receptor (beta chain) was retrieved from a study of T cell responses to AZD1222 COVID-19 vaccine. This clone has only a few counts. Its specificity is unknown. Repertoires were generated with immunoSEQ multiplex PCR, while TCRdb's copy carries only in-frame clones and drops some. The sample holds about 99,000 clones; around 90% are singletons and the top ten take 20%. Study-wide findings and caveats: Only after the peak T cell response were repertoires sampled. The donor cohort was predominantly white British with a female majority, and clonal diversity may have been underestimated. An increase in Spike-specific TCR breadth and depth was observed after two AZD1222 doses.

Trimming left V 3 bases short and J 1 base short, with 12 bases between. CDR1 SGDLS and CDR2 YYNGEE come from the germline V gene. CDR3 size: 15 residues. The sample consisted of peripheral blood, taken on day 0 of AZD1222 vaccination. The TCR comes from an adult in good health. This sequence joins TRBV9 and TRBJ2-3; maybe TRBD2 (6 bases). CDR3 sequence reads: CASSGRSGGTDTQYF. In DNA form, the CDR3 reads TGTGCCAGCAGCGGCCGGTCGGGGGGCACAGATACGCAGTATTTT.